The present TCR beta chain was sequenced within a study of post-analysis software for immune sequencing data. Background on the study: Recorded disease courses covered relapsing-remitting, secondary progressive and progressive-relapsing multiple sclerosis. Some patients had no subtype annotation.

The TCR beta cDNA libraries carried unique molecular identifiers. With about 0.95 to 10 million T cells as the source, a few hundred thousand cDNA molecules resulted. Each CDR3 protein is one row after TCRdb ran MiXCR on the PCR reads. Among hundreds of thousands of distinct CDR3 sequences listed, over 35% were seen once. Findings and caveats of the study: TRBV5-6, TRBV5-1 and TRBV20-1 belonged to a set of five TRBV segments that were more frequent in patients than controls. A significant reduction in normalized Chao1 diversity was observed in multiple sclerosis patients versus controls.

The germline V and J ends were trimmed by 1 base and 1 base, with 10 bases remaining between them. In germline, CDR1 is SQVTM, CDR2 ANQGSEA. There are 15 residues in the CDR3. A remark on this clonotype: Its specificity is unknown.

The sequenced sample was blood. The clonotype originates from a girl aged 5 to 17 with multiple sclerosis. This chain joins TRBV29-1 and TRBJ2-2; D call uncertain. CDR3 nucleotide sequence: TGCAGCGTTGAAGTCGGCCAGGTGAACACCGGGGAGCTGTTTTTT. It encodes CSVEVGQVNTGELFF.